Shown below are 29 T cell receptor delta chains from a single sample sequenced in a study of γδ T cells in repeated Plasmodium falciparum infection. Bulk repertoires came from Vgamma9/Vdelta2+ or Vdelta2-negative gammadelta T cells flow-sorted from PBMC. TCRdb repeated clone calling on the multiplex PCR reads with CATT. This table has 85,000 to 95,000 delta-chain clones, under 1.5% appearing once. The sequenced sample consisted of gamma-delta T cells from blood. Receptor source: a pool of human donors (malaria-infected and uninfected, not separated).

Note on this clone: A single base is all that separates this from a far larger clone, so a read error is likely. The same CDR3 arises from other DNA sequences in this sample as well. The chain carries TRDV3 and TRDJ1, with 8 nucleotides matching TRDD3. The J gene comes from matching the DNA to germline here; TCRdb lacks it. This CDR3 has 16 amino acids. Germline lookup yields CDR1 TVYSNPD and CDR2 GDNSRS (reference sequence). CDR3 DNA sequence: TGCGCCTTTAGGAATGGGGGATCCAGTTACACCGATAAACTCATCTTT. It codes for CAFRNGGSSYTDKLIF. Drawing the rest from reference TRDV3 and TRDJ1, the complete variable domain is CDKVTQSSPDQTVASGSEVVLLCTYDTVYSNPDLFWYRIRPDYSFQFVFYGDNSRSEGADFTQGRFSVKHILTQKAFHLVISPVRTEDSATYYCAFRNGGSSYTDKLIFGKGTRVTVEP.

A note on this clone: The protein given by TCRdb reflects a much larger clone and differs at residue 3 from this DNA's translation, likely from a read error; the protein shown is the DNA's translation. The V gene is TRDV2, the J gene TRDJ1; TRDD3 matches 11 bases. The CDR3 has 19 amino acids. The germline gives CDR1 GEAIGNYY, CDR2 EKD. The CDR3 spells CARDTVGGYEGGYTDKLIF. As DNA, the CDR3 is TGTGCCCGTGACACTGTTGGGGGATACGAGGGGGGATACACCGATAAACTCATCTTT.

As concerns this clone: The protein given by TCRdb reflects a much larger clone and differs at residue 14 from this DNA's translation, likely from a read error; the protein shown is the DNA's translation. The CDR3 loop is CALGELESSRSFIADKLIF. In nucleotides, the CDR3 is TGTGCTCTTGGGGAACTAGAGTCGTCCCGGTCCTTTATTGCCGATAAACTCATCTTT. The chain combines TRDV1 with TRDJ1; D is ambiguous. TCRdb offers no J gene call, so here the DNA was matched to germline to obtain one. This CDR3 contains 19 residues. The V end was cut by 0 bases, the J end by 3 bases, with 23 bases between. CDR1 TSWWSYY and CDR2 QGS come from the germline V gene.

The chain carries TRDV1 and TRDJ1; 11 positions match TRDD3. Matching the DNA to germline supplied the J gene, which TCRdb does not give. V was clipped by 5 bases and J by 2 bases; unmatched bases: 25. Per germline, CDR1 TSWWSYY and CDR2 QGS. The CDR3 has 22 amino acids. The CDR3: CALGPPGPTILGDTRRTDKLIF. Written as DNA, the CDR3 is TGTGCTCTTGGGCCCCCGGGGCCTACAATATTGGGGGATACGCGTAGGACCGATAAACTCATCTTT.

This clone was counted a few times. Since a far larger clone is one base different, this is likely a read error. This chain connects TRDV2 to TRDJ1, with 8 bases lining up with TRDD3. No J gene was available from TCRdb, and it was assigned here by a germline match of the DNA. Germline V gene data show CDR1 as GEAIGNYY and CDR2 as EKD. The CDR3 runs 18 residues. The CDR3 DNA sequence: TGTGCCTGCGACACGGTACTGGGGGCCCCTCAGTACACCGATAAACTCATCTTT. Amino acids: CACDTVLGAPQYTDKLIF.

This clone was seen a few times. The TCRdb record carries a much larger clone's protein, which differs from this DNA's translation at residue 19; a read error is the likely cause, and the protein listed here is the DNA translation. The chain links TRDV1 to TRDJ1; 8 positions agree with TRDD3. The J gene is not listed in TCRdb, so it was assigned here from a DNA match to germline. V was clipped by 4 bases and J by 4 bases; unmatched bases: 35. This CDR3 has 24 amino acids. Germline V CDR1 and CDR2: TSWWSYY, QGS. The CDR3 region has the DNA TGTGCTCTTGGGGCTCGGTTGGGACCTACGAACCTCCTATACTGGGGGTATGACATCGATAAACTCATCTTT. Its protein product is CALGARLGPTNLLYWGYDIDKLIF.

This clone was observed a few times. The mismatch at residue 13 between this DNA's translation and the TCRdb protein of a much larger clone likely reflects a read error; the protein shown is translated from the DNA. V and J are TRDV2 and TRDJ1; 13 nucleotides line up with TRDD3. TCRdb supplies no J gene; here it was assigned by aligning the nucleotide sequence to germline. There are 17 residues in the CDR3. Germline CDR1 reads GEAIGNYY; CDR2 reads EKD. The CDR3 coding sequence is TGTGCCTGTGACAGCCTACTGGGGGATACGGGCACCGGTAAACTCATCTTT. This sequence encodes CACDSLLGDTGTGKLIF.

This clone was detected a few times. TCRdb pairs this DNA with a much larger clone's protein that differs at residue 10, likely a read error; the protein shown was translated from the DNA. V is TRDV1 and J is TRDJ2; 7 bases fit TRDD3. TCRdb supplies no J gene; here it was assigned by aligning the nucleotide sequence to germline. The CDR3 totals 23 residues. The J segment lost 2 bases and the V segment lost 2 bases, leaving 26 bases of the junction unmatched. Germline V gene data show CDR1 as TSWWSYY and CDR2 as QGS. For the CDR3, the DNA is TGTGCTCTTGGGGAAAGGTACTTAGGTCTTCGCCTTCGGATACGATCCTTGACAGCACAACTCTTCTTT. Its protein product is CALGERYLGLRLRIRSLTAQLFF.

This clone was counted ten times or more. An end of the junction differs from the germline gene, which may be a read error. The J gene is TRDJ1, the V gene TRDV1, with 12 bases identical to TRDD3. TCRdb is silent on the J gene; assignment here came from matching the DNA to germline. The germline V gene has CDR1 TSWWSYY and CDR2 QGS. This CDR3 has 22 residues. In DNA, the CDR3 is TGTTCTCTTGGGGAATCCTTCTCTTCCTCGCTACTGGGGGATACTGGGACCGATAAACTCATCTTT. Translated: CSLGESFSSSLLGDTGTDKLIF.

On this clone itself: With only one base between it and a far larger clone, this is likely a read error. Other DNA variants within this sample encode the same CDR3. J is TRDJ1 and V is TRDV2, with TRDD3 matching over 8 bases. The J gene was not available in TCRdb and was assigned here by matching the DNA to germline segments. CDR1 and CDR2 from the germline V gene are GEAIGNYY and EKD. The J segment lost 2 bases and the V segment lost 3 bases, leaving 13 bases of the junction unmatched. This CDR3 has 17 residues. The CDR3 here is CACDALTGGSATDKLIF. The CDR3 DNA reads TGTGCCTGTGACGCACTTACTGGGGGGTCTGCGACCGATAAACTCATCTTT.

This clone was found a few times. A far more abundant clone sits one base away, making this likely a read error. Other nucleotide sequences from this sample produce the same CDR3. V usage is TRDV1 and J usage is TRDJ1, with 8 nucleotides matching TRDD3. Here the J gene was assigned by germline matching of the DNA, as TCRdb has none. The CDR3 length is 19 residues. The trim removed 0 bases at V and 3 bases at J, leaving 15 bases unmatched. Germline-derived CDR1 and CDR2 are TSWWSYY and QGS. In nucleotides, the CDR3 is TGTGCTCTTGGGGAACTGACTTCCTTCAGGGGGATATACGCCGATAAACTCATCTTT. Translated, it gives CALGELTSFRGIYADKLIF.

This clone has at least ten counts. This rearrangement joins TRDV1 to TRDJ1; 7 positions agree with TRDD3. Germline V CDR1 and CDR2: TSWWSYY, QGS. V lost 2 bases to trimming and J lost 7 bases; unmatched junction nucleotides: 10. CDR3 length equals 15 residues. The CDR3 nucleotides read TGTGCTCTTGGGGAATGGTCCTCCTGGGGGGGTAAACTCATCTTT. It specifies CALGEWSSWGGKLIF.

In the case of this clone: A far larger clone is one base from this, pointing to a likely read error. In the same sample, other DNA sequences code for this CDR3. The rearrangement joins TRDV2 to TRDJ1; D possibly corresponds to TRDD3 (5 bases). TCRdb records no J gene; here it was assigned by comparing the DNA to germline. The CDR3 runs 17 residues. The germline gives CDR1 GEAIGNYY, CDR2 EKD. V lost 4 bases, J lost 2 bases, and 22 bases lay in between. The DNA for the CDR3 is TGTGCCTGTGATCGCCTTGGGGTGGGGTGGGATACCGATAAACTCATCTTT. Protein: CACDRLGVGWDTDKLIF.

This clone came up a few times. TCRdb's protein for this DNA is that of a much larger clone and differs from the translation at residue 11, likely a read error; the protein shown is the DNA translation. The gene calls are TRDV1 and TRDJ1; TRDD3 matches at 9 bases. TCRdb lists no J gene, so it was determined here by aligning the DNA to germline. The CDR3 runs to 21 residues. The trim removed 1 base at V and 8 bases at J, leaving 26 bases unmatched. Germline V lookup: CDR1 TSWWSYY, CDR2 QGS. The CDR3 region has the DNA TGTGCTCTTGGGGAACACGTACTGAGGGCCTCCCCCCGTACTGGGGGACTCAAACTCATCTTT. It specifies CALGEHVLRASPRTGGLKLIF.

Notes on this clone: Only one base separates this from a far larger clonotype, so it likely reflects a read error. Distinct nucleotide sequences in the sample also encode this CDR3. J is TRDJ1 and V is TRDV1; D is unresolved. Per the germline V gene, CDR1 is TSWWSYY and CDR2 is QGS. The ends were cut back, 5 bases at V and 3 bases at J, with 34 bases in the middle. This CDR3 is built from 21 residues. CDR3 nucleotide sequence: TGTGCTCTTGGGCCCAGGCGGCCTCGACTCCGGCGACTAGGAGGTGCCGATAAACTCATCTTT. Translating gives CALGPRRPRLRRLGGADKLIF.

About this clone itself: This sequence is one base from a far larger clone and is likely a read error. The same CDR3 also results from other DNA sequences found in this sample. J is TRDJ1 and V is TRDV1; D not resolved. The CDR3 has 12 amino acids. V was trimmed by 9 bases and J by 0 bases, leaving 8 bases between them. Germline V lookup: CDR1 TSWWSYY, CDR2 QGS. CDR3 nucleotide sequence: TGTGCTCTCGGGCCGTACACCGATAAACTCATCTTT. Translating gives CALGPYTDKLIF.

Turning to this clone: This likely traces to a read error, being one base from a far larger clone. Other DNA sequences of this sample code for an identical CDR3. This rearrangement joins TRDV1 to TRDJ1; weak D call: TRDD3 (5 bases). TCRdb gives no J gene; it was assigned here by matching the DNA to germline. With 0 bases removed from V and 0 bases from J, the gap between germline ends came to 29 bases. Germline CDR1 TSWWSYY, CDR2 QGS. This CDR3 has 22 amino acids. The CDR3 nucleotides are TGTGCTCTTGGGGAACTGAACGCTCCCAAGGCAGCTATACGAGGGTACACCGATAAACTCATCTTT. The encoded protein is CALGELNAPKAAIRGYTDKLIF.

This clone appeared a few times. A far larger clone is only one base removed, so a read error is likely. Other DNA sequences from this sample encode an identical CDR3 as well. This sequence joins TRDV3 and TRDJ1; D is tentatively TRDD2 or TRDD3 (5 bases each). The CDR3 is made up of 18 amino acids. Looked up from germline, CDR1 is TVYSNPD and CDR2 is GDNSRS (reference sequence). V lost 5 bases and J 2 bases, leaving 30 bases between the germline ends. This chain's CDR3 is CAPLPLLTGGLGTDKLIF. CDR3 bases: TGTGCCCCACTTCCGCTACTTACTGGAGGATTAGGAACCGATAAACTCATCTTT.

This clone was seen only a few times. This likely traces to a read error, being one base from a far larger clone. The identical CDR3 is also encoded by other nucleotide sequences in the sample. The CDR3 region has the DNA TGTGCTCTTGGGGAAAACAGCGGGCCATCCTCAGGGGTCCTCACCGATAAACTCATCTTT. Protein product: CALGENSGPSSGVLTDKLIF. The chain recombines TRDV1 with TRDJ1; no definite D call. V shed 2 bases and J shed 1 base, with 26 bases lying between them. From germline, CDR1 is TSWWSYY and CDR2 QGS. The CDR3 runs to 20 residues.

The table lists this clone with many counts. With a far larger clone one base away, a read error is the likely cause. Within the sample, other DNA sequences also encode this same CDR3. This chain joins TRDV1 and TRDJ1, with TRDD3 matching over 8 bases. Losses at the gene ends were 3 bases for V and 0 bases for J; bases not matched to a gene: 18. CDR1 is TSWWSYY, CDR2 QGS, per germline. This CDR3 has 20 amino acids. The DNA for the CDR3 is TGTGCTCTTGGGGAGGCTAGGAGGTTGGGGGATCCTTGGTACACCGATAAACTCATCTTT. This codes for CALGEARRLGDPWYTDKLIF.

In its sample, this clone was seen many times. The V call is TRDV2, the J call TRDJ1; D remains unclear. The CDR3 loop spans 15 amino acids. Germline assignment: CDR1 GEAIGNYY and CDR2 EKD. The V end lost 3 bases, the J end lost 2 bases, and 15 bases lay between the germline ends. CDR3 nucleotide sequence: TGTGCCTGTGACCCGTTGGATCCAGGGACCGATAAACTCATCTTT. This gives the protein CACDPLDPGTDKLIF.

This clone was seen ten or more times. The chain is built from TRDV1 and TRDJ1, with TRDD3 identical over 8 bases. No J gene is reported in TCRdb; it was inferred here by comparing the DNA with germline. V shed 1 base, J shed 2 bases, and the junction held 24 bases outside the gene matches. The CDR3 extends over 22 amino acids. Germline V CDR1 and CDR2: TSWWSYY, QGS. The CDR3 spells CALGERRSRRETGGSPTDKLIF. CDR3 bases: TGTGCTCTTGGGGAACGGAGGTCCCGCCGAGAGACTGGGGGGTCCCCAACCGATAAACTCATCTTT.

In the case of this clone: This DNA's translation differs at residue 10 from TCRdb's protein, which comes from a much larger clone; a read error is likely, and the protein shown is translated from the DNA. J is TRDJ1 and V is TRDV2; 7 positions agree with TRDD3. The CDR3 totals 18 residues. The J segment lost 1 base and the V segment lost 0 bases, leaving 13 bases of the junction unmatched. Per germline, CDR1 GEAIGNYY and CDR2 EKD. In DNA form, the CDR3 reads TGTGCCTGTGACACCGGAGGAACTGGGGAATACTTCACCGATAAACTCATCTTT. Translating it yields CACDTGGTGEYFTDKLIF.

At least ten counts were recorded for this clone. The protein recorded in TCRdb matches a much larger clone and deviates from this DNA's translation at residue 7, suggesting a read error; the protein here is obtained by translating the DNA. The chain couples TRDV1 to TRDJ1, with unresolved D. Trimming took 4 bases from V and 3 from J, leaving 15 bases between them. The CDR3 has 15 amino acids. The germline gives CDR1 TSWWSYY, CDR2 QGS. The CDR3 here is CALGGDLDPADKLIF. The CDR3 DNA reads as TGTGCTCTTGGGGGGGACCTCGATCCTGCCGATAAACTCATCTTT.

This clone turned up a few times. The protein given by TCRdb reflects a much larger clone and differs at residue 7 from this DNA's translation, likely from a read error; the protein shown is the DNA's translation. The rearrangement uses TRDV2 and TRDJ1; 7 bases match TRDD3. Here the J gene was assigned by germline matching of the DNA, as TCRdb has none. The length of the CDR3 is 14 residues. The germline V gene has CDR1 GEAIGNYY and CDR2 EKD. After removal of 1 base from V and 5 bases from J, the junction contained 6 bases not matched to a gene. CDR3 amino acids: CACDTLALGDKLIF. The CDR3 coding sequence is TGTGCCTGTGACACTTTGGCACTGGGGGATAAACTCATCTTT.

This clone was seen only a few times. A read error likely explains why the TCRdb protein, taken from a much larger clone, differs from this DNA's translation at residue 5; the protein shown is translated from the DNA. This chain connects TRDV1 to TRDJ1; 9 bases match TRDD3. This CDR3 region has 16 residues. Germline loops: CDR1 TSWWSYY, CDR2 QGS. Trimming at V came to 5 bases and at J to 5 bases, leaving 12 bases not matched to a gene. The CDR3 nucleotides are TGTGCTCTTGGGAAACCGCTAGGGACTGGGGGAGATAAACTCATCTTT. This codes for CALGKPLGTGGDKLIF.

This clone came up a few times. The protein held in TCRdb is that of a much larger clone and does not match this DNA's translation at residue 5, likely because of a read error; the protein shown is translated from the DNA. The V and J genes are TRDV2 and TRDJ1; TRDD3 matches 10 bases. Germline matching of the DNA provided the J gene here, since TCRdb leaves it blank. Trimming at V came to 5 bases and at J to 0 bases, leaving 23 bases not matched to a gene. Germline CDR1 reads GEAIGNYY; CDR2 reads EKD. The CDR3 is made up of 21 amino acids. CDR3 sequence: CACAPLSGMGTTGGYTDKLIF. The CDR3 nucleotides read TGTGCCTGTGCTCCATTAAGTGGGATGGGAACTACTGGGGGATACACCGATAAACTCATCTTT.

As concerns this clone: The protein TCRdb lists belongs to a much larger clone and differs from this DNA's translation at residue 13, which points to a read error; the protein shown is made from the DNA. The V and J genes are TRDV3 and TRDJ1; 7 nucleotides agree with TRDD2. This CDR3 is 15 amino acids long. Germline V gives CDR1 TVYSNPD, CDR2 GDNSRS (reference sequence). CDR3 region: CAFSFLYSYTDKRIF. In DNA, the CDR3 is TGTGCCTTTAGCTTCCTATACTCGTACACCGATAAACGCATCTTT.

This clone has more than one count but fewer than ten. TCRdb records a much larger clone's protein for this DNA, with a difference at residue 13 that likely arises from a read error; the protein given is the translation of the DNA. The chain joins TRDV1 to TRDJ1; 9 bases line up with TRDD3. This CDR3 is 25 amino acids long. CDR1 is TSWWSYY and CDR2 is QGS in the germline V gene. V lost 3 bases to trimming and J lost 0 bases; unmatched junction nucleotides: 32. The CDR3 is CALGDPLFLPVTRGYAHLYTDKLIF. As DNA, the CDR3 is TGTGCTCTTGGGGACCCTTTGTTCCTTCCGGTAACTAGGGGATACGCTCACTTGTACACCGATAAACTCATCTTT.